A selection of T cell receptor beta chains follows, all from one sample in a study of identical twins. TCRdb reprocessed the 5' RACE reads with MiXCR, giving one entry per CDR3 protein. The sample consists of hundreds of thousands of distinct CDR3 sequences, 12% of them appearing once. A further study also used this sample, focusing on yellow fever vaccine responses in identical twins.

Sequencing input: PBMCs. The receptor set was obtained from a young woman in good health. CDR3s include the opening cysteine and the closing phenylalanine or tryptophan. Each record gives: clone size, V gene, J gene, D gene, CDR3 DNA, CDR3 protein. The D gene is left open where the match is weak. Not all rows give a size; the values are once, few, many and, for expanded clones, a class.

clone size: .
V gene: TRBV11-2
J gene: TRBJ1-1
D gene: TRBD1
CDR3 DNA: TGTGCCAGCGACAGGGGTAGGGGAGCTTTCTTT
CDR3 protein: CASDRGRGAFF

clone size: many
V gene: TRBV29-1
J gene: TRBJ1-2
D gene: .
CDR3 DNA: TGCAGCGTTGAATCTGGAATTGACTATGGCTACACCTTC
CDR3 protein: CSVESGIDYGYTF

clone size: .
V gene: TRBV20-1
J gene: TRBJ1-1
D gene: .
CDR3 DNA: TGCAGTGCTGCTACAGCTAGCGACACTGAAGCTTTCTTT
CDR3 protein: CSAATASDTEAFF

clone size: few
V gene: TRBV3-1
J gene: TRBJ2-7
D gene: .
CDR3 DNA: TGTGCCAGCAGCCAAGTGGCTAGCGCTGAGCAGTACTTC
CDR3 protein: CASSQVASAEQYF

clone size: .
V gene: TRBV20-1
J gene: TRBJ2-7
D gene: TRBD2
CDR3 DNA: TGCAGTGCTAGAGATCCTACTAGCGGCCACTCCTACGAGCAGTACTTC
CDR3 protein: CSARDPTSGHSYEQYF

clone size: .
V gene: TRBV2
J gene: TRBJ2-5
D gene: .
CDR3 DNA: TGTGCCAGCAGTTCCGATGGCGGGAACCAAGAGACCCAGTACTTC
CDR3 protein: CASSSDGGNQETQYF

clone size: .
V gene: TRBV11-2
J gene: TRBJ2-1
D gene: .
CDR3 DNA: TGTGCCAGCAGCTTAGGCGGCAGAGCGATTGGCGATGAGCAGTTCTTC
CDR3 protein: CASSLGGRAIGDEQFF

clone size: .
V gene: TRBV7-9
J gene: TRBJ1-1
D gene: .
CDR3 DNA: TGTGCCAGCCTGGCGAGTCGCATGAACACTGAAGCTTTCTTT
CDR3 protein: CASLASRMNTEAFF

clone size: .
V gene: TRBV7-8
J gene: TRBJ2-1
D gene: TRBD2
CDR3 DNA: TGTGCCAGCAGCCGAGTACAGCGGGAACCGAGCAATGAGCAGTTCTTC
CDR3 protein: CASSRVQREPSNEQFF

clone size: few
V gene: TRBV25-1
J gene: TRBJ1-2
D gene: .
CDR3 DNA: TGTGCCAGCAGTGCAATGGGACGGCCTGGCTACACCTTC
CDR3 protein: CASSAMGRPGYTF

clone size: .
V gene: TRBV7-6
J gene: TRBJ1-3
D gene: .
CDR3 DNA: TGTGCCAGCAGCTTAGCGGTGGCAGGCTCTGGAAACACCATATATTTT
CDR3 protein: CASSLAVAGSGNTIYF

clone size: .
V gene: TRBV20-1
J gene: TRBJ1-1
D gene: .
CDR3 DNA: TGCAGTGCCCCCCGTCTGCTGCCCCTGAACACTGAAGCTTTCTTT
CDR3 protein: CSAPRLLPLNTEAFF

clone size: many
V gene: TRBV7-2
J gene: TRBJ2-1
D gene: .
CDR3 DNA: TGTGCCAGCAGCTTTCCCGGGAAAGGCTACAATGAGCAGTTCTTC
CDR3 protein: CASSFPGKGYNEQFF

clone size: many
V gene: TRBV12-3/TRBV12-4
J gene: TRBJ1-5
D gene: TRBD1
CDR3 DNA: TGTGCCAGCAGTTCCAGGGACAGCACTAGCAATCAGCCCCAGCATTTT
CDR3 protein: CASSSRDSTSNQPQHF

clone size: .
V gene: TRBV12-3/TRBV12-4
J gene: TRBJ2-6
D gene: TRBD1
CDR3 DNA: TGTGCCAGCAGTTTATATGGGACAGGAGTCTTTGGGGCCAACGTCCTGACTTTC
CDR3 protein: CASSLYGTGVFGANVLTF

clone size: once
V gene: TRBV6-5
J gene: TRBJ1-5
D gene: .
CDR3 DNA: TGTGCCAGCAGTTTGACCCAGGATTTTAATAGCAATCAGCCCCAGCATTTT
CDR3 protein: CASSLTQDFNSNQPQHF

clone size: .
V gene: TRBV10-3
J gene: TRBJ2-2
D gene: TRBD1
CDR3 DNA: TGTGCCATCTCGGATAACAGGGGTCAACACACCGGGGAGCTGTTTTTT
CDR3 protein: CAISDNRGQHTGELFF

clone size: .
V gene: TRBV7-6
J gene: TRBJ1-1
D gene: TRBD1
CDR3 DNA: TGTGCCAGCAGCCCCCCCAGGACAGGGTGGGACACTGAAGCTTTCTTT
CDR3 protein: CASSPPRTGWDTEAFF

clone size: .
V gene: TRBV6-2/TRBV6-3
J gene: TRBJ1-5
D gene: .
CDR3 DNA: TGTGCCAGCAGCTCCTCCCGAGGCTCCAATCAGCCCCAGCATTTT
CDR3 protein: CASSSSRGSNQPQHF

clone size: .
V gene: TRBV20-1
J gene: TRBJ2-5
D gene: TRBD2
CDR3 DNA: TGCAGTGCTAGAGAAGCGGGGAGGCAAGAGACCCAGTACTTC
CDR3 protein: CSAREAGRQETQYF

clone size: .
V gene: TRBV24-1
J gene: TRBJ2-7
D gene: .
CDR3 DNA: TGTGCCACCAGTGATTTTGGCGAAACCGAGCAGTACTTC
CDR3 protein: CATSDFGETEQYF

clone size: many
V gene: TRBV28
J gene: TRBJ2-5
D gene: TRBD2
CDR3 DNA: TGTGCCAGCGGGCCTTTAGCGGGATTGAAGGAGACCCAGTACTTC
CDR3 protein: CASGPLAGLKETQYF

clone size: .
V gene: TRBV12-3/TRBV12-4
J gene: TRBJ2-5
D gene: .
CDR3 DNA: TGTGCCAGCAGTTTAAGTCCCATTGGCGGGGGCCCGGAGACCCAGTACTTC
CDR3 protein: CASSLSPIGGGPETQYF

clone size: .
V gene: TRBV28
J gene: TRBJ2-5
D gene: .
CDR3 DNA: TGTGCCAGCAGTTTACCAGGGTCGAGATGGGAGACCCAGTACTTC
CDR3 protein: CASSLPGSRWETQYF

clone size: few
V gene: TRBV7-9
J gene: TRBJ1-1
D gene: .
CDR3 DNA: TGTGCCAGCAGCTTAGCAAATAGGTTCGGTGAAGCTTTCTTT
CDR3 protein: CASSLANRFGEAFF

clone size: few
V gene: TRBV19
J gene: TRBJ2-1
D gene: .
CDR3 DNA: TGTGCCAGTAGTATTGGACTTTACAATGAGCAGTTCTTC
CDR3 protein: CASSIGLYNEQFF

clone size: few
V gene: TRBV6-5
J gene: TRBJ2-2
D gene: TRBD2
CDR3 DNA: TGTGCCAGCAGTTACACAGTAGCGGGGGCCCACACCGGGGAGCTGTTTTTT
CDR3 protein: CASSYTVAGAHTGELFF

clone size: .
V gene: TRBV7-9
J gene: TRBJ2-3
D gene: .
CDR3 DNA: TGTGCCAGCAGCCTTATTGGGACACCGTTCACAGATACGCAGTATTTT
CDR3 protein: CASSLIGTPFTDTQYF

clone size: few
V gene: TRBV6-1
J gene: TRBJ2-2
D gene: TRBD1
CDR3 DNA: TGTGCCAGCAGTGAAGCGAAGGGGGCAAAGGGCGGGGAGCTGTTTTTT
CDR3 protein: CASSEAKGAKGGELFF

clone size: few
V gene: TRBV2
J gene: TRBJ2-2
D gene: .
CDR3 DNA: TGTGCCACAAAGGTGACGGACACCGGGGAGCTGTTTTTT
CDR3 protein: CATKVTDTGELFF

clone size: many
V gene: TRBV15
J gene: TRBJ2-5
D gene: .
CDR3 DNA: TGTGCCACCAGCAGAGATACGAGGGTTGGGGAAGAGACCCAGTACTTC
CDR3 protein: CATSRDTRVGEETQYF

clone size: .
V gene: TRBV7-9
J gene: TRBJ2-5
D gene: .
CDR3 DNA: TGTGCCAGCAGCGTCGTGGGGGGCGGTCAAGAGACCCAGTACTTC
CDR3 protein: CASSVVGGGQETQYF

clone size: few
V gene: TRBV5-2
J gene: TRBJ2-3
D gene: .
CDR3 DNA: TGTGCCAGCAACTCCCGACCGGGACTTTACTCAGTAACAGATACGCAGTATTTT
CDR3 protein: CASNSRPGLYSVTDTQYF

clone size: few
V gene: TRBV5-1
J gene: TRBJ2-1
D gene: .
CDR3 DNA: TGCGCCAGCAGCCCTCTGACGGGTGGCGGGTCCAATGAGCAGTTCTTC
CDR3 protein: CASSPLTGGGSNEQFF

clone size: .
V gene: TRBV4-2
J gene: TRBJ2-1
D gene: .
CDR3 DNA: TGTGCCAGCAGCCAAGCTGCAGGGGAAGCTTACAATGAGCAGTTCTTC
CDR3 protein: CASSQAAGEAYNEQFF

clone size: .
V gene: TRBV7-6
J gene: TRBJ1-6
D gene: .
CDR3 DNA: TGTGCCAGCAGCTCTGGCCCAGGCTCTTCACCCCTCCACTTT
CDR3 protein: CASSSGPGSSPLHF

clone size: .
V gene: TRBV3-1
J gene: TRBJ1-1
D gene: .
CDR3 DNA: TGTGCCAGCAGCCCGACGGGACGACAGAACACTGAAGCTTTCTTT
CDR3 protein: CASSPTGRQNTEAFF

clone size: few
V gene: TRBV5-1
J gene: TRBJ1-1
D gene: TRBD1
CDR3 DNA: TGCGCCAGCAGCCTCAGGACAGGGCGGAGCACTGAAGCTTTCTTT
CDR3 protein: CASSLRTGRSTEAFF

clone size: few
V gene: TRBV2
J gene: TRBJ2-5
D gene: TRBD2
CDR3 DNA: TGTGCCAGCACCACCGTTGGACTAGACTACCAAGAGACCCAGTACTTC
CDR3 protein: CASTTVGLDYQETQYF

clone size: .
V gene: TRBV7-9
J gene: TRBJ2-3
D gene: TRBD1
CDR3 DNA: TGTGCCAGCGAGAAATCTACAGGGGATCGCACAGATACGCAGTATTTT
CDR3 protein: CASEKSTGDRTDTQYF